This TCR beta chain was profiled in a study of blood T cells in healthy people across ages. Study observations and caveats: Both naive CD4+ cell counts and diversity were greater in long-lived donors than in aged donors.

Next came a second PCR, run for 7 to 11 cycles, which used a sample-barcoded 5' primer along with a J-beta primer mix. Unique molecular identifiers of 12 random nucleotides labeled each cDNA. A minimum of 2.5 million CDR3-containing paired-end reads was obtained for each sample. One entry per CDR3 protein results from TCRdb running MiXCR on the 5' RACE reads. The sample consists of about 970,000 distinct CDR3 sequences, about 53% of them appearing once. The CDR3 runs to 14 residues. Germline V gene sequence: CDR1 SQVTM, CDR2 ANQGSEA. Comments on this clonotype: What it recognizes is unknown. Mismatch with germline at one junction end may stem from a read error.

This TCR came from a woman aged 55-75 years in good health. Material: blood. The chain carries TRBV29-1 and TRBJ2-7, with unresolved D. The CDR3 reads CSVEAPAGSYGQYF. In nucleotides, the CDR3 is TGCAGCGTTGAAGCCCCAGCAGGATCCTACGGGCAGTACTTC.